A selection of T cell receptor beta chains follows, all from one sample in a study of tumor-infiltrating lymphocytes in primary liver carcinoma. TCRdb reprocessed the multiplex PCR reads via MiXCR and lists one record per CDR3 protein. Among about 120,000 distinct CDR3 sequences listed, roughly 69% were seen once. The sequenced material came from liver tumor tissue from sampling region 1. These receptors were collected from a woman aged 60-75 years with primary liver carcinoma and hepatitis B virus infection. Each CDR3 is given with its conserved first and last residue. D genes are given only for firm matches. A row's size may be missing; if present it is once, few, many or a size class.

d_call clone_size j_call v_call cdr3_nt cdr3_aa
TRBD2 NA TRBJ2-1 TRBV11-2 TGTGCCAGCAGCCCCGGGACTAGCGGGAACCTTAAACAGTTCTTC CASSPGTSGNLKQFF
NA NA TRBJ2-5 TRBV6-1 TGTGCCAGCAGAAGTTATCTGGTAGGGACCCCGTACTTC CASRSYLVGTPYF
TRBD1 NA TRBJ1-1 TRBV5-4 TGTGCCAGCAGCCCTGGACAGGGCCGGAACACTGAAGCTTTCTTT CASSPGQGRNTEAFF
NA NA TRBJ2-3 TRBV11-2 TGTGCCTGCAGCCTAGTCGGCAGGAGGGGATATTCTAGCACAGATACGCAGTATTTT CACSLVGRRGYSSTDTQYF
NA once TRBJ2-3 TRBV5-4 NA CASSPSWGGGTDTRYF
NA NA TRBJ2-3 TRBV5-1 TGCACCAGCAGCTTTGAATCGCCCAGGGATACGCAGTATTTT CTSSFESPRDTQYF
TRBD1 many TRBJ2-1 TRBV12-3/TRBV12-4 TGTGCCAGCAGTTTCGCAGGGGGCGCGAATGAGCAGTTCTTC CASSFAGGANEQFF
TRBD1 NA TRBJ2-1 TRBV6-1 TGTGCCACCTACGGGACAGGCTACAATGTGCAGCTCTTC CATYGTGYNVQLF
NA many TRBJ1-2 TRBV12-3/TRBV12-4 TGTGCCAGCAGTTTGACCTATCGCGGTGGCTACACCTTC CASSLTYRGGYTF
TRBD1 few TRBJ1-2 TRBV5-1 TGCGCCAGCAGCCCGACAGGGGGTCTTGGCTACACCTTC CASSPTGGLGYTF
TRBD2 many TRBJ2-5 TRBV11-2 TGTGCCAGCAGCCGCGGCGCTAGCGGGTCCCCTAGGGAGACCCAGTACTTC CASSRGASGSPRETQYF
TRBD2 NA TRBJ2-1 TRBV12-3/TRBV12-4 TGTACCAGCACCGATCAGCGGGAGAGCAACGAGCAGATCTTC CTSTDQRESNEQIF
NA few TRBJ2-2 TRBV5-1 TGCGCCAGCAGCCCGGGGACTTCCGGGGGCGGGGAGCTGTTTTTT CASSPGTSGGGELFF
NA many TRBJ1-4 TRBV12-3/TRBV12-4 TGTGCCAGCAGTTTGGTACCACTACGGGCTACTGAAAAACTGTTTTTT CASSLVPLRATEKLFF
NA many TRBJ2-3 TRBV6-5 TGTGCCAGCAGTTCGTTGGGTGCGCAGTATTTT CASSSLGAQYF
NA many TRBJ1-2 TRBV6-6 TGTGCCAGCAGTTCAGCATCTAACTATGGCTACACCTTC CASSSASNYGYTF
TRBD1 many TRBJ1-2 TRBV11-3 TGTGCCAGCAGCCCACGACCGGACAGGCGCTATGGCTACACCTTC CASSPRPDRRYGYTF
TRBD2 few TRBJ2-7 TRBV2 TGTGCCAGCAGTGATGGGGGGGTATACGAGCAGTACTTC CASSDGGVYEQYF
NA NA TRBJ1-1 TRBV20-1 TGCAGTGCTAGGGGATCATCGATGACTGAAGCTTTCTTT CSARGSSMTEAFF
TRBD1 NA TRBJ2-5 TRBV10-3 TGTGCCATCAGTCGGACAGGTTCGTCGGAGACCCAGTACTTC CAISRTGSSETQYF
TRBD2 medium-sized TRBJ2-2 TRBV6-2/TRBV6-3 TGTGCCAGCAGTTATCCTAGCGGGAGGGCCAAGGGGGAGCTGTTTTTT CASSYPSGRAKGELFF
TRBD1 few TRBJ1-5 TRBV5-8 TGTGCCAGCAGCTTGAGGGACAGGGGGTCTCAGCCCCAGCATTTT CASSLRDRGSQPQHF
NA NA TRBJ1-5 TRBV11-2 TGCGCCAGCAGTCCCGGGGGGCGCGAGGATCAGCCCCAGGATTTT CASSPGGREDQPQDF
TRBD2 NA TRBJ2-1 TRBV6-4 TGTGCCAGCAGTGAAGGACTAGCGGGCGACAATGAGCACTTCTTC CASSEGLAGDNEHFF
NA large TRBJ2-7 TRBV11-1 TGTGCCAGCAGCGGGAAGAGGGCCACCTACGAGCAGTACTTC CASSGKRATYEQYF
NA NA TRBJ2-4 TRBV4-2 NA CASSQESPSGRVGTGNIQCF
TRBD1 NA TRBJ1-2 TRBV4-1 TGCGCCTGCAGCCAAGCAGGGGGATCCGATGGCTACACCTTC CACSQAGGSDGYTF
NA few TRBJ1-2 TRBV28 TGTGCCAGCAGAGAACAGCTCTATGGCTACACCTTC CASREQLYGYTF
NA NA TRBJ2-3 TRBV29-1 TGCAGCGTTGAAGATCGAGGAAGAACACAGTATTTT CSVEDRGRTQYF
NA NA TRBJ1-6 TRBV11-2 TGTGCCTGCAGCTTTGTAACGAATTCACCCCCCCACTTT CACSFVTNSPPHF
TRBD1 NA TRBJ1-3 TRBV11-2 TGCACCAGCAGAAGGACAGGGTTGAACATCATATATTTT CTSRRTGLNIIYF
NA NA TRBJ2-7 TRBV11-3 TGTGCCAGCAGCTTATGCAGTTCCAGGGGAAACTACGAGCAGTACTTC CASSLCSSRGNYEQYF
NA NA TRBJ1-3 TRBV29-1 TGCAGCGCTCAGAGAGGAGACAGAACGGGATCTGGAAACACCACATATTTT CSAQRGDRTGSGNTTYF
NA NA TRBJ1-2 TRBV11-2 TGTGCCAGCAGCGTAGATCCGATCAGGGCGCTGCGCTATGGTTACACATTC CASSVDPIRALRYGYTF
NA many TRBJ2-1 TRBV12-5 TGTGCTAGTGGTTTGGTACGCAATGAGCAGTTCTTC CASGLVRNEQFF
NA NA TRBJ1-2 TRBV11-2 TGTGTCAGCAGCTTAGATCCCGGGGGGCGATACGGCTACACCTTC CVSSLDPGGRYGYTF
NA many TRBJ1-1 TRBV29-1 TGCAGCGTTGAAAGGCCAAAAACTTTCTTT CSVERPKTFF
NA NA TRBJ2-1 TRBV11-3 TGTGTCAACAGCTTAGATGGAGTGGTCTACAATGAGCAGTTCTTC CVNSLDGVVYNEQFF
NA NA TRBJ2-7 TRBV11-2 TGTGCCAGCAGCTCCAGGTCCCGGGACAAGGTTTACGAGCAGTACTTC CASSSRSRDKVYEQYF
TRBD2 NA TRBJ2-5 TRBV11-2 TGTGCCGGCAGCGCTGGGACTACCCTAGTCCAAGAGACCCAGTACTTC CAGSAGTTLVQETQYF
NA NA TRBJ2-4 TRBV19 TGTGCCAGTAGGATGGACGGGAAAGACATTCAGTACTTC CASRMDGKDIQYF
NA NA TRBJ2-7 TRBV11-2 TGTGTCAGCAGCTTAGATTGGGTAAGTCTAGGGGGTCCCTACGAGCAGTACTTC CVSSLDWVSLGGPYEQYF
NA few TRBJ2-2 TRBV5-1 TGCGCCAGCAGCTTGGATGGCCAAGGCCCGAACACCGGGGAGCTGTTTTTT CASSLDGQGPNTGELFF
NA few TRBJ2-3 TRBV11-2 TGTGCTAGCAGCTTTAGAGATTCGCAGTATTTT CASSFRDSQYF
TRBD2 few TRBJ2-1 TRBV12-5 TGTGCTAGTAGTTTGGTATTCGGGCTAGCGGGAGAAAATGAGCAGTTCTTC CASSLVFGLAGENEQFF
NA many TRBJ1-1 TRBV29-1 TGCAGCGTCAAATACATGAACACTGAAGCTTTCTTT CSVKYMNTEAFF
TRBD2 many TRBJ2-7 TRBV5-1 TGCGCCAGCAGCTCTCACTTGGGCGGGAGCTCCTACGAGCAGTACTTC CASSSHLGGSSYEQYF
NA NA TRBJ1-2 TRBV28 TGTGCCAGCAACCTCCCCGGCGGCATATCTCGACATGGCTACACCTTC CASNLPGGISRHGYTF
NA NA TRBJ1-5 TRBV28 TGTGCCAGCAGCGTCCGACATATTAGCGGCAATCAGCCCCAGCATTTT CASSVRHISGNQPQHF
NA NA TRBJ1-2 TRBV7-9 TGTGCCAGCAGCCCTAATAGGGGCGGTTATGGCTACACCTTC CASSPNRGGYGYTF
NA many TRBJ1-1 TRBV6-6 TGTGCCAGCAGTTACTCGACTGGCGTACCGGAAGCTTTCTTT CASSYSTGVPEAFF